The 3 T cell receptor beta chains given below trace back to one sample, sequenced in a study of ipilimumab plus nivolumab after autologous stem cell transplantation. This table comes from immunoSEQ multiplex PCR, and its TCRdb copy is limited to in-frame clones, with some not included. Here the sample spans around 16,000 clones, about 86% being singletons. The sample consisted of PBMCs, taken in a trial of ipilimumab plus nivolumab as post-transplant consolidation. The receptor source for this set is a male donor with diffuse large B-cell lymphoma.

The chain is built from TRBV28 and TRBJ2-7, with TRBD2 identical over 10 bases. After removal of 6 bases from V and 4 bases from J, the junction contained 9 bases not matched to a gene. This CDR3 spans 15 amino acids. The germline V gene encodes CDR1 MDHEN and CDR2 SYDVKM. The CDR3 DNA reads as TGTGCCAGCAGCAAATGGACTAGCGGACTTTACGAGCAGTACTTC. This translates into CASSKWTSGLYEQYF.

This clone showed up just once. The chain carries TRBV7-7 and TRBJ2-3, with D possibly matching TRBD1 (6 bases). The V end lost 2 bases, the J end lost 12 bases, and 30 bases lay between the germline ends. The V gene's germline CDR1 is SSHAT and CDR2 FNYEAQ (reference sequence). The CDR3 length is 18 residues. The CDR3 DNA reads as TGTGCCAGCAGCTTATGGGGACAACCCGGGACCGTTTCCGAGTGTCAGTATTTT. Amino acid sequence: CASSLWGQPGTVSECQYF.

In DNA, the CDR3 is TGCGCCAGCAGCTTGACGGCAGGGAGTACCGGGGAGCTGTTTTTT. Its translation: CASSLTAGSTGELFF. This rearrangement joins TRBV5-1 to TRBJ2-2; D possibly uses TRBD1 or TRBD2 (5 bases each). CDR1 SGHRS and CDR2 YFSETQ come from the germline V gene. CDR3 length equals 15 residues. Trimming removed 1 base from V and 5 bases from J, with 12 bases in between.